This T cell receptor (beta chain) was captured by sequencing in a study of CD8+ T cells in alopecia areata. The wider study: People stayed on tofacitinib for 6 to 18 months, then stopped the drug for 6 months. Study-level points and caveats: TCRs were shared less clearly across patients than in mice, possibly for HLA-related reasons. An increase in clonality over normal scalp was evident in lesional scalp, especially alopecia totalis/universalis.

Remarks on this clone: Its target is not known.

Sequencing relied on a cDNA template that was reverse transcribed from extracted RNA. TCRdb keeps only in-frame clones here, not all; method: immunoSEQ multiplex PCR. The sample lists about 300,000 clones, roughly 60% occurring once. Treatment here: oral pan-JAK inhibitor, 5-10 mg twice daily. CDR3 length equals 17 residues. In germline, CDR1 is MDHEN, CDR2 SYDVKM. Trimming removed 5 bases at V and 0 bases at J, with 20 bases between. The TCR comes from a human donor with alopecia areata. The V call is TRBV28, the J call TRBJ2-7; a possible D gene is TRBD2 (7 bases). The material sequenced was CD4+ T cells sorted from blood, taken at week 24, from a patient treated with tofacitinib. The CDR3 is CASSPVGGGYSSYEQYF. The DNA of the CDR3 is TGTGCCAGCAGTCCCGTGGGAGGGGGTTATAGCTCCTACGAGCAGTACTTC.